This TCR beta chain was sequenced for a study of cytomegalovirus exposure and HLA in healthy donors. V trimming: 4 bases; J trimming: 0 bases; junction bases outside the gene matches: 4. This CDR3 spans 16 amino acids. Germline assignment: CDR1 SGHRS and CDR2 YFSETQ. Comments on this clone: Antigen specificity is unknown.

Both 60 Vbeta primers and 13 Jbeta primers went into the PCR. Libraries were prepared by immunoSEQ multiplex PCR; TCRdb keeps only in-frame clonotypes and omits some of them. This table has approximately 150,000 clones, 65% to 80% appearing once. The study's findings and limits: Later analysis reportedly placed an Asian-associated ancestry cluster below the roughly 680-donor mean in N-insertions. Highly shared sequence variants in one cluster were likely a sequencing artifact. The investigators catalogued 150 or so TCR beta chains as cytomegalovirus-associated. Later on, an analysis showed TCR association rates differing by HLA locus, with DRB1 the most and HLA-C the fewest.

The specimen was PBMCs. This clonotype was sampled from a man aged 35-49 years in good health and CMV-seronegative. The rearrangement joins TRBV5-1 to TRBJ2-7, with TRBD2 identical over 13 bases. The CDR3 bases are TGCGCCAGCAGCACGGGACTAGCGGGGAGCTCCTACGAGCAGTACTTC. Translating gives CASSTGLAGSSYEQYF. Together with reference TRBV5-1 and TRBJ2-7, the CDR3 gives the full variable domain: KAGVTQTPRYLIKTRGQQVTLSCSPISGHRSVSWYQQTPGQGLQFLFEYFSETQRNKGNFPGRFSGRQFSNSRSEMNVSTLELGDSALYLCASSTGLAGSSYEQYFGPGTRLTVT.